Detailed here is one T cell receptor beta chain. The CDR3 totals 15 residues. CDR1 is MNHEY and CDR2 is SVGAGI in the germline V gene. V lost 0 bases and J lost 2; bases outside the gene matches: 3. This sample is part of a study of blood T cell repertoires in COVID-19. Background on the study: Spain, Italy and the United States supplied samples that represented acute and convalescent COVID-19.

Here immunoSEQ multiplex PCR was the method, and the copy in TCRdb shows in-frame clones only, minus some. The table lists around 130,000 clones, roughly 79% of them singletons, with 10% to 13% in the top ten. Sequencing input: peripheral blood. J is TRBJ2-5 and V is TRBV6-5; 7 bases align to TRBD2. The TCR comes from a human donor in a cohort sampled during active COVID-19. The DNA of the CDR3 is TGTGCCAGCAGTTACTCGCCTAGCGGACAAGAGACCCAGTACTTC. Its protein product is CASSYSPSGQETQYF.